This record concerns one T cell receptor beta chain sequence. The data stem from a study of monozygotic twins with inflammatory bowel disease. TCRdb reanalyzed the 5' RACE reads, giving one entry per CDR3 protein sequence and no DNA. Its listing shows 170,000 or so distinct CDR3 sequences. Material for sequencing was blood. This TCR derives from a human donor with ulcerative colitis or Crohn's disease, or a healthy co-twin of an affected twin (not recorded which).

The CDR3 sequence is CASSFGPEAFF. The V call is TRBV7-2, the J call TRBJ1-1. The CDR3 contains 11 residues. CDR1 SGHTA and CDR2 FQGNSA come from the germline V gene.